This T cell receptor beta chain was recovered during a study of spatial heterogeneity in lung cancer. Overall study: Alpha-chain sequences were consistently detected less often than beta-chain sequences.

Time point: sample taken at primary tumor resection. Samples were obtained from around 73 donors, all untreated early-stage non-small cell lung cancer patients. Sequencing of whole RNA from tumor, nontumor lung or frozen PBMC involved no sorting. There are many counts of this clonotype. Each molecule of TCR cDNA was tagged with one unique molecular identifier. TCRdb analysed the 5' RACE reads with MiXCR anew, one entry per CDR3 protein. This table holds about 22,000 distinct CDR3 sequences, approximately 6.2% found once. The source is a male donor with early-stage non-small cell lung cancer. Sequenced material: PBMCs, taken at surgery.

CDR3 sequence: CASSPPGGPNQPQHF. In DNA, the CDR3 is TGTGCCAGCAGCCCACCGGGCGGACCCAATCAGCCCCAGCATTTT. The chain employs TRBV7-2 and TRBJ1-5; D ambiguous. Germline V gene sequence: CDR1 SGHTA, CDR2 FQGNSA. CDR3 length: 15 residues. Trimming cost V 5 bases and J 3 bases, with 14 bases left between them.